This T cell receptor beta chain was recovered during a study of shared clonotypes between healthy human individuals. Whole-study results and caveats: Non-shared clonotypes had lower generation probabilities than those shared by all four donors. Larger estimated richness was generally recorded for naive subsets relative to memory subsets. The sampled material consisted only of blood, and tissue repertoires are likely to differ.

CDR1 KGHSH and CDR2 LQKENI come from the germline V gene. Trimming removed 3 bases from V and 2 bases from J; junction bases left unmatched: 5. CDR3 size: 16 residues. A note on this clone: What it binds is not known.

Sequencing used immunoSEQ multiplex PCR; TCRdb keeps in-frame clones, though not all of them. The sample carries approximately 240,000 clones, 65% recorded once. V gene TRBV18 combines with J gene TRBJ2-3, with 10 bases identical to TRBD2. The sample comprised memory CD4+ T cells sorted from blood. Noted subset: CD45RA-negative fraction. The TCR originated in a man younger than 40 in good health. Here the CDR3 reads CASSPGLADNTDTQYF. The CDR3, as DNA: TGTGCCAGCTCACCCGGACTAGCGGACAACACAGATACGCAGTATTTT.